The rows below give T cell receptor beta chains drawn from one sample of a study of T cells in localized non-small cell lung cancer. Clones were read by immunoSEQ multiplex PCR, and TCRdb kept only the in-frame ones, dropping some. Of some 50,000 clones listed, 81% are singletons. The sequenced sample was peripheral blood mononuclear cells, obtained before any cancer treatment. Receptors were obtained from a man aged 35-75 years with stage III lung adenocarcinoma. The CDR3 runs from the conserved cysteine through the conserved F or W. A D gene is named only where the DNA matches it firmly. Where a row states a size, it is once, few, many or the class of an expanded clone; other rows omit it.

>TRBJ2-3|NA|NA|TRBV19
TGTGCCAGTACCATGACCAGGGGGGCCGGGACAGATACGCAGTATTTT
CASTMTRGAGTDTQYF
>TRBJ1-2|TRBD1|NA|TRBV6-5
TGTGCCAGCAGTTACTCCGGACAGGTGAACGGCTACACCTTC
CASSYSGQVNGYTF
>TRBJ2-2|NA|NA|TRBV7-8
TGTGCCAGCAGCTTAAATGCAAACGGGGAGCTGTTTTTT
CASSLNANGELFF
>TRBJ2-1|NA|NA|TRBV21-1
TGTGCCAGCAGGATTGGGGGGGCGTCTGCCCGGAGCTCCTACAATGAGCAGTTCTTC
CASRIGGASARSSYNEQFF
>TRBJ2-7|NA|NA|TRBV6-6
TGTGCCAGCAGGCGAGGGTTCCTCTACGAGCAGTACTTC
CASRRGFLYEQYF
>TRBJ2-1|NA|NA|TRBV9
TGTGCCAGCAGCGCCCAAGTCAATGAGCAGTTCTTC
CASSAQVNEQFF
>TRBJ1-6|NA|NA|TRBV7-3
TGTGCCAGCAGCGCCGAAGGGGGTTTAGGCTCACCCCTCCACTTT
CASSAEGGLGSPLHF
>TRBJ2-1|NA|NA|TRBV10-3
TGTGCCATCAGTGAAGTTCGGGGTGACGAGCAGTTCTTC
CAISEVRGDEQFF
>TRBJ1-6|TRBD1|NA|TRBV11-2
TGTGCCAGCAGCTTAAAATGGACAGGCAGCTCCTATAATTCACCCCTCCACTTT
CASSLKWTGSSYNSPLHF
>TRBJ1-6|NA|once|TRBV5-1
TGCGCCAGCAGCTTGGATGGTCCCGGAAGCTCCTATAATTCACCCCTCCACTTT
CASSLDGPGSSYNSPLHF
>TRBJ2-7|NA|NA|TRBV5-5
TGTGCCAGCAGCTTCGGTGGGCGGGGGCCCACCTACGAGCAGTACTTC
CASSFGGRGPTYEQYF
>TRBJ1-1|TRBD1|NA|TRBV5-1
TGCGCCAGCACCTGGGGACAGGGGAACACTGAAGCTTTCTTT
CASTWGQGNTEAFF
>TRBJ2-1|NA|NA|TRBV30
TGTGCCTGGAACAAAGACAGATACAATGAGCAGTTCTTC
CAWNKDRYNEQFF
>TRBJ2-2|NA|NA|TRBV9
TGTGCCAGCAGCCCCGTTTTACACGGGGAGCTGTTTTTT
CASSPVLHGELFF
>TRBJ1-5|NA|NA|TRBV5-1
TGCGCCAGCAGCTTTGGGGGGGACAGCAATCAGCCCCAGCATTTT
CASSFGGDSNQPQHF
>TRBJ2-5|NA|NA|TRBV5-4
TGTGCCAGCGGTCATCCTCAAGAGACCCAGTACTTC
CASGHPQETQYF
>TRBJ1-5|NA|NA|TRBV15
TGTGCCACCAGCAAAGAGGATGTAGTGTACGCCAGCAATCAGCCCCAGCATTTT
CATSKEDVVYASNQPQHF
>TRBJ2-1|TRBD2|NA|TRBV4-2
TGTGCCAGCAGCAGAATAGCGGGGGCTAATGAGCAGTTCTTC
CASSRIAGANEQFF
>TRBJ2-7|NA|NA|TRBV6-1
TGTGCCAGCAGTGAAGTCGGAGTACCCTACGAGCAGTACTTC
CASSEVGVPYEQYF
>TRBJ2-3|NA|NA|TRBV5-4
TGTGCCAGCAGCTTGGGCGATACGCAGTATTTT
CASSLGDTQYF
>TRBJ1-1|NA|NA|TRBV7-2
TGTGCCAGCAGCTTAGGGGGGGCGAACACTGAAGCTTTCTTT
CASSLGGANTEAFF
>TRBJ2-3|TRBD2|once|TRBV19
TGTGCCAGTAATCCGGGAGGGGGCACAGATACGCAGTATTTT
CASNPGGGTDTQYF
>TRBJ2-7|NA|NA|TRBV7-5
TGTGCCAGAAGCTTAGATACGGGGGACAGCTCCTACGAGCAGTACTTC
CARSLDTGDSSYEQYF
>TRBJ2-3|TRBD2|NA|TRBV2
TGTGCCAGCAGTGAAAATAGCGGGGGGCGGGGGACGCAGTATTTT
CASSENSGGRGTQYF
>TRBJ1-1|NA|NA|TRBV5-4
TGTGCCAGCAGCCCAGGAAGCACTGAAGCTTTCTTT
CASSPGSTEAFF
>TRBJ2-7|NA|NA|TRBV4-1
TGCGCCAGCAGCCAAGATCCTCGCGGGACAGCTCCAACCTACGAGCAGTACTTC
CASSQDPRGTAPTYEQYF
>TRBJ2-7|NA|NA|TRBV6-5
TGTGCCAGCAGTCGTCCGGGCTCCTACGAGCAGTACTTC
CASSRPGSYEQYF
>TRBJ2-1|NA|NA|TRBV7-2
TGTGCCAGCAAAATCTACAATGAGCAGTTCTTC
CASKIYNEQFF
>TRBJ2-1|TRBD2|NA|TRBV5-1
TGCGCCAGCAGCTCCCTATTTGGGGGACTAGCGGGGGGTCTATCCTACAATGAGCAGTTCTTC
CASSSLFGGLAGGLSYNEQFF
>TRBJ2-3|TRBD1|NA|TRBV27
TGTGCCAGCAGTAACCGGGACAGTAGACCAGATACGCAGTATTTT
CASSNRDSRPDTQYF
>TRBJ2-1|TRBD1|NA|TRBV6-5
TGTGCCAGCAGTTTTTATGGAGAACAGGGGGCGATTGAGCAGTTCTTC
CASSFYGEQGAIEQFF
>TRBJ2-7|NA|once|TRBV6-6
TGTGCCAGCAGTTATCAGGAATCGGGGTCCGAGCAGTACTTC
CASSYQESGSEQYF
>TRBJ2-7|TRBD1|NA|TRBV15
TGTGCCAGGCACTGGACAGGGGGCGACCACGAGCAGTACTTC
CARHWTGGDHEQYF
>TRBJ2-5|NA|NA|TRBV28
TGTGCCAGCAGAGGGGAGACCCAGTACTTC
CASRGETQYF
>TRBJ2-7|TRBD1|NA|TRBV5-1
TGCGCCAGCAGCCCCCTCGGTGAGGGGGCGGCCTACGAGCAGTACTTC
CASSPLGEGAAYEQYF
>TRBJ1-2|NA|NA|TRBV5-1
TGCGCCAGCAGCTTGAATACGGGGGACCGATCGTATGGCTACACCTTC
CASSLNTGDRSYGYTF
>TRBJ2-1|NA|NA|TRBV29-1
TGCAGCGTCCAACCACTAGTTCTAGGTGAGCAGTTCTTC
CSVQPLVLGEQFF
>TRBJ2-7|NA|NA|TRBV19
TGTGCCAGTAGTCCCCAGCCCACCAGCTCCTACGAGCAGTACTTC
CASSPQPTSSYEQYF
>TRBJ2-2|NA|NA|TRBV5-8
TGTGCCAGCAGCCTGGTGGCTCGCACCGGGGAGCTGTTTTTT
CASSLVARTGELFF
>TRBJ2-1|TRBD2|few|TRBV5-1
TGCGCCAGCAGCTTTCAGGCTAGCGGGGACTACAATGAGCAGTTCTTC
CASSFQASGDYNEQFF
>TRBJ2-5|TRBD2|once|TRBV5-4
TGTGCCAGCAGCCCCGGCGGGGGGTCCCAAGAGACCCAGTACTTC
CASSPGGGSQETQYF
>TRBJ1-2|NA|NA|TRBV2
TGTGCCAGCAGTGTTGACCAGTTGGCCTATGGCTACACCTTC
CASSVDQLAYGYTF
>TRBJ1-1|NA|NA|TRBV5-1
TGCGCCAGCAGCTTGGCCGATAAAATTGAAGCTTTCTTT
CASSLADKIEAFF
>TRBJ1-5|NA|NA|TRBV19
TGTGCCAGTAGTATAGGAAGAACAAATAGCAATCAGCCCCAGCATTTT
CASSIGRTNSNQPQHF
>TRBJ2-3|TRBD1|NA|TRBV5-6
TGTGCCAGCAGCTCGGCTGACCGGACAGGGCGAGATACGCAGTATTTT
CASSSADRTGRDTQYF
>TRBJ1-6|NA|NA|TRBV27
TGTGCCAGCAGTTTACTGGTTAGCTCCTATAATTCACCCCTCCACTTT
CASSLLVSSYNSPLHF
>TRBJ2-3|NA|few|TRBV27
TGTGCCAGCAGGGCCCATCGGAGACTAGTTACAGATACGCAGTATTTT
CASRAHRRLVTDTQYF
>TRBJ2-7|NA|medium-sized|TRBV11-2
TGTGCCAGCAGCTTTTCGGCGGATGCCTCCTACGAGCAGTACTTC
CASSFSADASYEQYF
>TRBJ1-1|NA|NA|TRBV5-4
TGTGCCAGCAGCCAAGGGTTCTCCGAGACAGTCTGGACTGAAGCTTTCTTT
CASSQGFSETVWTEAFF
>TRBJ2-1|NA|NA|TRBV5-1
TGCGCCAGCAGCTTGGACAGGGCGAGAAATGAGCAGTTCTTC
CASSLDRARNEQFF
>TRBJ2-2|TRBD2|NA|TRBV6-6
TGTGCCAGCAGTTCCCTTAGCGGGGGCCACACCGGGGAGCTGTTTTTT
CASSSLSGGHTGELFF